The clone carrying this T cell receptor beta chain was observed a handful of times. Each CDR3 protein gets one entry after TCRdb re-called the PCR reads with MiXCR. The sample shows some 590,000 distinct CDR3 sequences, over 25% of them seen only once. V was pared by 5 bases and J by 4 bases, with 9 bases of the junction left unmatched. The V gene's germline CDR1 is MNHEY and CDR2 SVGAGI. CDR3 length: 16 residues. This entry belongs to a study of molecular identifiers for immune sequencing clone quantification. The receptor was derived from a human donor in good health. Some libraries in this study had Jurkat cell RNA spiked in. The gene calls are TRBV6-5 and TRBJ1-5, with 9 positions matching TRBD1. What was sequenced was naive CD8+ T cells from blood, with Jurkat cell RNA spiked in. The subset denotes: FACS-sorted CD8+CD4-CCR7+CD45RA+ naive T cells. The CDR3 sequence is CASSTGGPLGNQPQHF. As DNA, the CDR3 is TGTGCCAGCAGTACAGGGGGCCCCTTAGGTAATCAGCCCCAGCATTTT.